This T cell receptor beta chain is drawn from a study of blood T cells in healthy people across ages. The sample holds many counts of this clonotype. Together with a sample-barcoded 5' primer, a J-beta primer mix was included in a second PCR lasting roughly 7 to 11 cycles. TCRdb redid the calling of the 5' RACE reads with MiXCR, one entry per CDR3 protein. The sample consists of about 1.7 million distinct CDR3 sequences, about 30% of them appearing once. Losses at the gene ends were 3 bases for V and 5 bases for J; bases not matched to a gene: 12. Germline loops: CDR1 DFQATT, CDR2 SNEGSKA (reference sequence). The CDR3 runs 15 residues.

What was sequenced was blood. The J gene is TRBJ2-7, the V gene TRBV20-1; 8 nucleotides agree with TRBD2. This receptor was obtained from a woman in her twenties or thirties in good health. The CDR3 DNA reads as TGCAGTGCTAGGCCAACAACGGGACTAGGAAACGAGCAGTACTTC. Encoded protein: CSARPTTGLGNEQYF.